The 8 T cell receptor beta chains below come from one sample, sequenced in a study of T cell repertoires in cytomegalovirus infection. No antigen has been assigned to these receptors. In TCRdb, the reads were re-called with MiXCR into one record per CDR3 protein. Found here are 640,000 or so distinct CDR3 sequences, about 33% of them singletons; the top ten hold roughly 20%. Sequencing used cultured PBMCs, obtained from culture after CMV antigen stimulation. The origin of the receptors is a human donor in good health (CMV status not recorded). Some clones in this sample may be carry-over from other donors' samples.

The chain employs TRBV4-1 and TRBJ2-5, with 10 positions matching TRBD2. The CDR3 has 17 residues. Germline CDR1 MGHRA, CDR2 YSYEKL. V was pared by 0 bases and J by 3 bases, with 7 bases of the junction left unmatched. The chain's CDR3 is CASSQDYWTSGKETQYF. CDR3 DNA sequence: TGCGCCAGCAGCCAAGATTATTGGACTAGCGGTAAAGAGACCCAGTACTTC.

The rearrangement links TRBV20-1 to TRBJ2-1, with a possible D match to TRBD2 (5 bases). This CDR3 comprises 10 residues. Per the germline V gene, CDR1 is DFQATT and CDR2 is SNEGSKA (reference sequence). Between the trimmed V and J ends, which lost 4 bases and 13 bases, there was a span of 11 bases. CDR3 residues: CSAKLVSQFF. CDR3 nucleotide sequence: TGCAGTGCTAAACTAGTATCTCAGTTCTTC.

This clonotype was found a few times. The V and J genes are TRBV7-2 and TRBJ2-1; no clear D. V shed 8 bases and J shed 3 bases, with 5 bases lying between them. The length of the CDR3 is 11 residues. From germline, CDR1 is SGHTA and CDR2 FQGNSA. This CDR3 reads CASVGYNEQFF. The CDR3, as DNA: TGTGCCAGCGTAGGCTACAATGAGCAGTTCTTC.

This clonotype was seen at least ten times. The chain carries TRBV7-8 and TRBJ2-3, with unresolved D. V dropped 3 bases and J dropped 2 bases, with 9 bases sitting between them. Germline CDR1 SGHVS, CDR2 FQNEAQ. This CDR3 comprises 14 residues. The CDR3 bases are TGTGCCAGCAGCTTGACGTTCTACACAGATACGCAGTATTTT. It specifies CASSLTFYTDTQYF.

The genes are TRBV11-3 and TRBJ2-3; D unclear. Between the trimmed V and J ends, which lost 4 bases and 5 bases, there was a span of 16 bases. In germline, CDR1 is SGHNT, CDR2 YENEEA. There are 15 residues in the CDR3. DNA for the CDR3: TGTGCCAGCAGCTCGACCCACGACCCCCGAGATACGCAGTATTTT. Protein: CASSSTHDPRDTQYF.

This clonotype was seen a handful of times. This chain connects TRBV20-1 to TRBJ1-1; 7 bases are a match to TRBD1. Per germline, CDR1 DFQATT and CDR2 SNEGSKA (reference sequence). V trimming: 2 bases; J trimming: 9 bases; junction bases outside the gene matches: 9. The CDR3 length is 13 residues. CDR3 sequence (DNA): TGCAGTGCTAGAAGACAGGGACTGGCCCAAGCTTTCTTT. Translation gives CSARRQGLAQAFF.

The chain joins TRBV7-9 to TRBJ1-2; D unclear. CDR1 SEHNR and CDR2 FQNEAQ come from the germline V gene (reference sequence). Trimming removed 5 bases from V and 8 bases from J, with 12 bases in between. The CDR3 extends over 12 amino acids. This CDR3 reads CASSPLSAGYTF. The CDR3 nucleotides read TGTGCCAGCAGCCCCCTTTCCGCGGGCTACACCTTC.

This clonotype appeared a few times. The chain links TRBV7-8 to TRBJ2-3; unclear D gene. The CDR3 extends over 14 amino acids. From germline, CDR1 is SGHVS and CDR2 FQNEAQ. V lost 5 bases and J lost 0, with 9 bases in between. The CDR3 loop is CASSQIESTDTQYF. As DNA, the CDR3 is TGTGCCAGCAGCCAGATCGAGAGCACAGATACGCAGTATTTT.